These 31 T cell receptor beta chains share one sample of origin, sequenced in a study of blood T cell repertoires in COVID-19. Assay used: immunoSEQ multiplex PCR; TCRdb lists only in-frame clones, some missing. The table lists 200,000 to 300,000 clones, around 82% of them singletons. Sequenced sample: PBMCs or T cells enriched from blood (not recorded which). Receptors originate from a woman in her thirties or forties who had been exposed to COVID-19.

The CDR3 bases are TGTGCCTGGGCCGCCGGGAACACCATATATTTT. It specifies CAWAAGNTIYF. The chain uses TRBV30 and TRBJ1-3; no reliable D call. The CDR3 sequence is 11 residues long. Germline CDR1 GTSNPN, CDR2 SVGIG (reference sequence). The ends were cut back, 5 bases at V and 7 bases at J, with 9 bases in the middle.

The chain has TRBV6-2 or TRBV6-3 and TRBJ1-2; D gene unclear. The CDR3 runs to 14 residues. V lost 6 bases to trimming and J lost 2 bases, with 13 bases between them. Germline lookup yields CDR1 MNHEY and CDR2 SVGEGT. As DNA, the CDR3 is TGTGCCAGCAGCCAATCACAGACAAACTATGGCTACACCTTC. Translated: CASSQSQTNYGYTF.

The chain joins TRBV5-1 to TRBJ1-4; 8 nucleotides line up with TRBD1. This CDR3 spans 19 amino acids. The junction had 16 bases not matched to a gene; V was cut back by 5 bases and J by 1 base. CDR1 is SGHRS, CDR2 YFSETQ, per germline. DNA for the CDR3: TGCGCCAGCAGACCAGGGGACAGGTCGGGTCGAGGAACTAATGAAAAACTGTTTTTT. Translating gives CASRPGDRSGRGTNEKLFF.

This sequence joins TRBV18 and TRBJ2-3; D ambiguous. The germline V and J ends were trimmed by 3 bases and 1 base, with 5 bases remaining between them. The CDR3 sequence is 13 residues long. CDR1 and CDR2 (germline): KGHSH, LQKENI. CDR3 sequence (DNA): TGTGCCAGCTCACCCGAGGGCACAGATACGCAGTATTTT. It encodes CASSPEGTDTQYF. Supplemented by reference TRBV18 and TRBJ2-3, the full variable domain reads NAGVMQNPRHLVRRRGQEARLRCSPMKGHSHVYWYRQLPEEGLKFMVYLQKENIIDESGMPKERFSAEFPKEGPSILRIQQVVRGDSAAYFCASSPEGTDTQYFGPGTRLTVL.

The chain recombines TRBV5-6 with TRBJ2-6; 10 bases are shared with TRBD1. Germline CDR1 is SGHDT and CDR2 is YYEEEE. Losses at the gene ends were 4 bases for V and 0 bases for J; bases not matched to a gene: 7. The CDR3 has 18 amino acids. CDR3 DNA: TGTGCCAGCAGCCCCGGGACAGGGGCTTACTCTGGGGCCAACGTCCTGACTTTC. Its protein product is CASSPGTGAYSGANVLTF.

The chain is built from TRBV7-2 and TRBJ2-7; a possible D gene is TRBD2 (6 bases). Trimming stripped 4 bases from V and 0 bases from J, with 13 bases between. This CDR3 has 15 amino acids. The germline gives CDR1 SGHTA, CDR2 FQGNSA. The CDR3 protein is CASSSAGMSSYEQYF. The DNA of the CDR3 is TGTGCCAGCAGCTCGGCGGGAATGAGCTCCTACGAGCAGTACTTC.

This chain uses TRBV2 with TRBJ2-5; D is perhaps TRBD1 (5 bases). Germline V gene data show CDR1 as SNHLY and CDR2 as FYNNEI. There are 12 residues in the CDR3. V was shortened by 4 bases and J by 2 bases, with 5 bases between the two germline ends. CDR3 DNA sequence: TGTGCCAGCAGTGGGACACAAGAGACCCAGTACTTC. It encodes CASSGTQETQYF.

The V gene is TRBV7-2, the J gene TRBJ2-1; TRBD2 agrees at 12 bases. Germline V gene lookup returns CDR1 SGHTA and CDR2 FQGNSA. The V gene end was trimmed by 8 bases and the J gene end by 5 bases; junction bases not matched to a gene: 10. The CDR3 spans 16 residues. For the CDR3, the DNA is TGTGCCAGCCGGACTAGCGGGACAAACCGGAACAATGAGCAGTTCTTC. This encodes CASRTSGTNRNNEQFF.

This rearrangement joins TRBV4-2 to TRBJ2-2; the match to TRBD2 covers 10 bases. Germline loops: CDR1 LGHNA, CDR2 YNFKEQ. The CDR3 runs 18 residues. The J segment lost 3 bases and the V segment lost 4 bases, leaving 11 bases of the junction unmatched. The CDR3 reads CASSRPSGGPPDTGELFF. CDR3 DNA: TGTGCCAGCAGCCGCCCTAGCGGGGGACCCCCGGACACCGGGGAGCTGTTTTTT.

The gene calls are TRBV2 and TRBJ2-3; tentative D call: TRBD1 (6 bases). CDR3 length equals 18 residues. Germline V CDR1 and CDR2: SNHLY, FYNNEI. V shed 6 bases and J shed 2 bases, with 24 bases lying between them. The CDR3 region is CASSPRAGAEVYTDTQYF. DNA of the CDR3: TGTGCCAGCAGCCCGCGCGCAGGGGCGGAGGTCTACACAGATACGCAGTATTTT.

This sequence joins TRBV19 and TRBJ2-2; unclear D gene. The V and J ends lost 5 bases and 5 bases respectively, with 12 bases between them. CDR1 and CDR2 (germline): LNHDA, SQIVND (reference sequence). This CDR3 has 14 amino acids. DNA for the CDR3: TGTGCCAGTAGTCGGCACGGAGTGACCGGGGAGCTGTTTTTT. Translation: CASSRHGVTGELFF.

This chain connects TRBV19 to TRBJ2-4; 8 bases match TRBD2. The CDR3 is 15 residues long. Germline assignment: CDR1 LNHDA and CDR2 SQIVND (reference sequence). J lost 7 bases, V lost 0 bases, and 5 bases had no gene match. The CDR3 nucleotides read TGTGCCAGTAGTATAGATCCGGGGGGGCCTAACATTCAGTACTTC. Translating gives CASSIDPGGPNIQYF.

The chain carries TRBV5-1 and TRBJ1-1; TRBD1 agrees at 9 bases. The CDR3 is 16 residues long. Trimming cost V 2 bases and J 1 base; bases outside gene matches: 6. The germline CDR1 and CDR2 sequences are SGHRS and YFSETQ. CDR3 amino acids: CASSFLRDRENTEAFF. The DNA for the CDR3 is TGCGCCAGCAGCTTCCTCAGGGACAGGGAGAACACTGAAGCTTTCTTT.

The rearrangement joins TRBV7-2 to TRBJ1-2; no definite D call. Trimming shortened V by 6 bases and J by 4 bases, and 12 bases separated the two germline ends. Germline CDR1 and CDR2: SGHTA and FQGNSA. The CDR3 runs to 13 residues. In DNA form, the CDR3 reads TGTGCCAGCAGATCGATGTCGGGCTATGGCTACACCTTC. This gives the protein CASRSMSGYGYTF.

This clone was seen a few times. This chain connects TRBV6-5 to TRBJ2-4; D possibly corresponds to TRBD1 (5 bases). The germline V gene has CDR1 MNHEY and CDR2 SVGAGI. V was pared by 6 bases and J by 3 bases, with 12 bases between. The CDR3 has 14 amino acids. The CDR3 is CASSNRFVKNIQYF. CDR3 sequence (DNA): TGTGCCAGCAGCAACAGGTTTGTCAAAAACATTCAGTACTTC.

This chain links TRBV6-5 with TRBJ1-2; a weak D match, TRBD1 (6 bases). The CDR3 loop spans 14 amino acids. Trimming took 11 bases from V and 4 from J, leaving 20 bases between them. The germline gives CDR1 MNHEY, CDR2 SVGAGI. The CDR3 nucleotides read TGTGCCTCCCAGTGGGGGCGAACGATCTATGGCTACACCTTC. Protein: CASQWGRTIYGYTF.

This sequence joins TRBV14 and TRBJ1-2, with D perhaps TRBD1 (5 bases). CDR1 is SGHDN, CDR2 FVKESK, per germline. The CDR3 has 16 amino acids. V lost 0 bases, J lost 7 bases, and 18 bases lay in between. CDR3 in amino acids: CASSQDLRAGGSGYTF. The CDR3 coding sequence is TGTGCCAGCAGCCAAGATCTTAGGGCGGGGGGTTCTGGCTACACCTTC.

The chain combines TRBV11-1 with TRBJ2-7; 8 bases map to TRBD1. The J segment lost 4 bases and the V segment lost 1 base, leaving 6 bases of the junction unmatched. CDR1 and CDR2 (germline): SGHAT, FQDESV (reference sequence). The CDR3 consists of 15 residues. For the CDR3, the DNA is TGTGCCAGCAGCTTAGACCTGGACAGGGTGTACGAGCAGTACTTC. Encoded protein: CASSLDLDRVYEQYF. Full variable domain (remainder filled in from reference TRBV11-1 and TRBJ2-7): EAEVAQSPRYKITEKSQAVAFWCDPISGHATLYWYRQILGQGPELLVQFQDESVVDDSQLPKDRFSAERLKGVDSTLKIQPAELGDSAMYLCASSLDLDRVYEQYFGPGTRLTVT.

This clone was recorded a few times. J is TRBJ2-3 and V is TRBV7-9, with TRBD2 identical over 9 bases. Losses at the gene ends were 1 base for V and 0 bases for J; bases not matched to a gene: 2. CDR1 and CDR2 (germline): SEHNR, FQNEAQ (reference sequence). There are 16 residues in the CDR3. The CDR3 reads CASSLESGGSTDTQYF. The CDR3 DNA reads TGTGCCAGCAGCTTAGAGAGCGGGGGGAGCACAGATACGCAGTATTTT.

There are a few counts of this clone. The rearrangement joins TRBV11-2 to TRBJ2-5; D is perhaps TRBD2 (5 bases). Germline CDR1 and CDR2: SGHAT and FQNNGV. Trimming took 5 bases from V and 4 from J, leaving 14 bases between them. The CDR3 length is 14 residues. CDR3 nucleotides: TGTGCCAGCAGCGCCACTTCGGGGTTAGAGACCCAGTACTTC. Its protein is CASSATSGLETQYF.

The genes are TRBV12-3 or TRBV12-4 and TRBJ2-2; D is possibly TRBD1 (5 bases). CDR3 length: 12 residues. Trimming took off 7 bases at V and 6 bases at J, with 9 bases between the two ends. The CDR3 DNA reads TGTGCCAGCAAGGGGATTGCCGGGGAGCTGTTTTTT. Its translation is CASKGIAGELFF.

This chain uses TRBV5-3 with TRBJ2-1; 11 positions agree with TRBD2. TRBV5-3 carries the ORF label, with uncertain function. J gave up 6 bases and V 0 bases, and 14 bases lay outside the gene matches. The CDR3 is 19 amino acids. CDR3 DNA: TGTGCCAGAAGCTTGGCCGGGTCTAGCGGGGGGCCTAAGACCAATGAGCAGTTCTTC. Translation gives CARSLAGSSGGPKTNEQFF.

The chain links TRBV14 to TRBJ1-5, with D maybe TRBD1 (5 bases). The CDR3 has 12 residues. Germline V gene lookup returns CDR1 SGHDN and CDR2 FVKESK. Trimming removed 1 base at V and 9 bases at J, with 7 bases between. As DNA, the CDR3 is TGTGCCAGCAGCCAAGCAAGGGGGCCCCAGCATTTT. Protein: CASSQARGPQHF.

J is TRBJ1-2 and V is TRBV16, with a weak D call TRBD1 (6 bases). The CDR3 runs to 14 residues. CDR1 KGHSY and CDR2 FQNENV come from the germline V gene. Trimming shortened V by 0 bases and J by 6 bases, and 11 bases separated the two germline ends. The CDR3: CASSQSRTENGYTF. As DNA, the CDR3 is TGTGCCAGCAGCCAATCGAGGACAGAGAATGGCTACACCTTC.

The chain joins TRBV10-3 to TRBJ1-1; 8 bases are shared with TRBD1. The CDR3 consists of 14 residues. V was clipped by 4 bases and J by 6 bases; unmatched bases: 7. CDR1 and CDR2 (germline): ENHRY, SYGVKD. DNA for the CDR3: TGTGCCATCAGTGGGGGACAGGCAGGCGCTGAAGCTTTCTTT. Protein product: CAISGGQAGAEAFF.

The V gene is TRBV19, the J gene TRBJ2-5; 7 bases fit TRBD2. CDR1 is LNHDA and CDR2 is SQIVND in the germline V gene (reference sequence). The CDR3 is 14 residues long. V shed 3 bases, J shed 6 bases, and the junction held 7 bases outside the gene matches. In DNA form, the CDR3 reads TGTGCCAGTAGTATTTTGGGAGGGTTGCAGACCCAGTACTTC. Its translation: CASSILGGLQTQYF.

The chain links TRBV5-6 to TRBJ1-5, with TRBD1 identical over 9 bases. Losses at the gene ends were 1 base for V and 0 bases for J; bases not matched to a gene: 8. The CDR3 length is 18 residues. Germline CDR1 reads SGHDT; CDR2 reads YYEEEE. The CDR3 DNA sequence: TGTGCCAGCAGCTTGTTGGGACAGGGACTTGATAGCAATCAGCCCCAGCATTTT. Protein product: CASSLLGQGLDSNQPQHF.

The V gene is TRBV6-5, the J gene TRBJ2-5; 7 positions match TRBD1. The germline CDR1 and CDR2 sequences are MNHEY and SVGAGI. J lost 10 bases, V lost 6 bases, and 11 bases had no gene match. The CDR3 contains 13 residues. The CDR3 nucleotides read TGTGCCAGCAGCTCGACAGGGCTTGAAGGCCAGTACTTC. Its translation: CASSSTGLEGQYF.

This sequence joins TRBV6-5 and TRBJ1-1, with D possibly being TRBD1 (6 bases). The CDR3 has 14 residues. V was trimmed by 6 bases and J by 2 bases, leaving 13 bases between them. CDR1 and CDR2 from the germline V gene are MNHEY and SVGAGI. The CDR3: CASRQGWGNTEAFF. CDR3 in DNA: TGTGCCAGCAGACAGGGCTGGGGAAACACTGAAGCTTTCTTT.

This clone was recorded only once. This sequence joins TRBV7-2 and TRBJ2-7; a possible D gene is TRBD1 (6 bases). The CDR3 has 12 amino acids. Germline V gene lookup returns CDR1 SGHTA and CDR2 FQGNSA. Trimming took off 6 bases at V and 6 bases at J, with 12 bases between the two ends. CDR3 loop: CASRAGAGEQYF. The CDR3 coding sequence is TGTGCCAGCAGGGCAGGGGCGGGCGAGCAGTACTTC.

The V and J genes are TRBV6-5 and TRBJ2-3; perhaps TRBD1 as D (5 bases). Germline CDR1 MNHEY, CDR2 SVGAGI. This CDR3 has 15 amino acids. Deletions cut 0 bases from V and 6 bases from J, with 13 bases between. CDR3 protein: CASSYSGPRFDTQYF. DNA of the CDR3: TGTGCCAGCAGTTACTCGGGGCCCCGCTTTGATACGCAGTATTTT.